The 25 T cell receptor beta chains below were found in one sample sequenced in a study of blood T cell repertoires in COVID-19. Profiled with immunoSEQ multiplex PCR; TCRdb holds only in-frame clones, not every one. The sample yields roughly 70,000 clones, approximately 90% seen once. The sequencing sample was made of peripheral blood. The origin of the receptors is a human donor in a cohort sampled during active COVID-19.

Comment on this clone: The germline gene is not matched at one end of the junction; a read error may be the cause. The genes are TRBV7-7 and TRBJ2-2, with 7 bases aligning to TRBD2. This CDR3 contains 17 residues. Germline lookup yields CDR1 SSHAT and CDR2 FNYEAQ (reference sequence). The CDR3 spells CASSSLAGRIETGELFF. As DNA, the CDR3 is TGTGCTAGCAGCTCCCTAGCCGGGAGGATAGAGACCGGGGAGCTGTTTTTT.

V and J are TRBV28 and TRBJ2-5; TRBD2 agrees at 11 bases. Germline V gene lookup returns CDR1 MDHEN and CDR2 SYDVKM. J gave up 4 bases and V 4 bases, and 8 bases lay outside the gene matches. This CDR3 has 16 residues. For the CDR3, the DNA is TGTGCCAGCAGTTACCCGACTAGCGGGAATGCAGAGACCCAGTACTTC. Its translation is CASSYPTSGNAETQYF.

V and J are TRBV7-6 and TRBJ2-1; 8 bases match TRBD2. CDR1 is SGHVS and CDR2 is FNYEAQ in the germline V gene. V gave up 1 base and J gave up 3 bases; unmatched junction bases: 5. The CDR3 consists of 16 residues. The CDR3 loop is CASSLGAGGYYNEQFF. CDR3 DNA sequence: TGTGCCAGCAGCTTAGGTGCGGGAGGTTACTACAATGAGCAGTTCTTC.

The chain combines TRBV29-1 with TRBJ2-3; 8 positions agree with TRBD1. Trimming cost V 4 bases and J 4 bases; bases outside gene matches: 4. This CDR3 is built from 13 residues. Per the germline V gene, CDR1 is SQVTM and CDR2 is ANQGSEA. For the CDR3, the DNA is TGCAGCGTTGGAGAGACAGGGGCAGATACGCAGTATTTT. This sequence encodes CSVGETGADTQYF.

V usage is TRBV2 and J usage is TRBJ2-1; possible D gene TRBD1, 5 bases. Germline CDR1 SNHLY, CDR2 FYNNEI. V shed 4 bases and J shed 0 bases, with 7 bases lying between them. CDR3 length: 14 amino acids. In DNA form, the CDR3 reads TGTGCCAGCAGTGGAGACAGCTCCTACAATGAGCAGTTCTTC. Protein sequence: CASSGDSSYNEQFF. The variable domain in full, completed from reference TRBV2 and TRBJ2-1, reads EPEVTQTPSHQVTQMGQEVILRCVPISNHLYFYWYRQILGQKVEFLVSFYNNEISEKSEIFDDQFSVERPDGSNFTLKIRSTKLEDSAMYFCASSGDSSYNEQFFGPGTRLTVL.

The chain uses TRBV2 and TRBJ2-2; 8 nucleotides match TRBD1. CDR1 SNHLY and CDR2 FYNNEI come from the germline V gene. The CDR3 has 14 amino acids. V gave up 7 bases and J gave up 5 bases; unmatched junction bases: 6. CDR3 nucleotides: TGTGCCAGCACAAAGGACAGGGTGACCGGGGAGCTGTTTTTT. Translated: CASTKDRVTGELFF.

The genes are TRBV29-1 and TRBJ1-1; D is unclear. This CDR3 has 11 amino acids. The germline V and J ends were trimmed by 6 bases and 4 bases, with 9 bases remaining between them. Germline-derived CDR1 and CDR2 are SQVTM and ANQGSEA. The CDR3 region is CSVGRRTEAFF. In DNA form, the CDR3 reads TGCAGCGTCGGGAGGCGCACTGAAGCTTTCTTT.

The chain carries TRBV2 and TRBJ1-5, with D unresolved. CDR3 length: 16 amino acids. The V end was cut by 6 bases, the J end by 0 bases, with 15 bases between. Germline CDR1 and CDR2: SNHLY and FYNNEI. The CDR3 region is CASSFSEVYSNQPQHF. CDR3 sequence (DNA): TGTGCCAGCAGCTTCTCGGAGGTTTATAGCAATCAGCCCCAGCATTTT.

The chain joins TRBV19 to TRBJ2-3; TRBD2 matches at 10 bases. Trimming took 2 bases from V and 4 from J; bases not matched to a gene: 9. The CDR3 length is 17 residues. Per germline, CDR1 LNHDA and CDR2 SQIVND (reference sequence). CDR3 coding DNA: TGTGCCAGTAGTATAATTCGGGCTAGCGGGAGATCAGATACGCAGTATTTT. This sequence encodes CASSIIRASGRSDTQYF.

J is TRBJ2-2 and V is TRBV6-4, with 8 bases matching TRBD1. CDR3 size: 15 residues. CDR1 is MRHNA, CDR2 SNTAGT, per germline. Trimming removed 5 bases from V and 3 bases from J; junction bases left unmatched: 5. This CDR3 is CASSKGTGHTGELFF. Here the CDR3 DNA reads TGTGCCAGCAGTAAGGGGACAGGACACACCGGGGAGCTGTTTTTT.

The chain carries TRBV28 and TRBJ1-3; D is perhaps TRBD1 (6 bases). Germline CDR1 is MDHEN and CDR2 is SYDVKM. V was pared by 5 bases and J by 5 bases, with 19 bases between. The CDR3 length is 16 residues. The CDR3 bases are TGTGCCAGCAGTGGATCCATTTTAGGGGGAAGAAACACCATATATTTT. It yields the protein CASSGSILGGRNTIYF.

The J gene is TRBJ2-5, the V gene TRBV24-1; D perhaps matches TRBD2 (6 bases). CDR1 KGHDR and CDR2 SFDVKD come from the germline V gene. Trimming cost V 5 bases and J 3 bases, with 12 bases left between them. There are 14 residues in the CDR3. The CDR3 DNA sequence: TGTGCCACCAGTGGGGCCTGGGGGGAAGAGACCCAGTACTTC. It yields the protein CATSGAWGEETQYF.

The CDR3: CATSREGGLAGAGGANVLTF. DNA for the CDR3: TGTGCCACCAGCAGAGAGGGTGGACTAGCGGGAGCGGGAGGGGCCAACGTCCTGACTTTC. This chain links TRBV15 with TRBJ2-6; 13 nucleotides align to TRBD2. Per the germline V gene, CDR1 is LNHNV and CDR2 is YYDKDF (reference sequence). The CDR3 runs to 20 residues. Trimming cost V 0 bases and J 4 bases; bases outside gene matches: 9.

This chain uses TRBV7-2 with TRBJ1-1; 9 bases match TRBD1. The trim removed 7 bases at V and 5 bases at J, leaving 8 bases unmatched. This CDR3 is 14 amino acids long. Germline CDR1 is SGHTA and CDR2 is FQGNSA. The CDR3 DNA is TGTGCCAGCAACCTACAGGGGGCGCAGACTGAAGCTTTCTTT. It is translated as CASNLQGAQTEAFF.

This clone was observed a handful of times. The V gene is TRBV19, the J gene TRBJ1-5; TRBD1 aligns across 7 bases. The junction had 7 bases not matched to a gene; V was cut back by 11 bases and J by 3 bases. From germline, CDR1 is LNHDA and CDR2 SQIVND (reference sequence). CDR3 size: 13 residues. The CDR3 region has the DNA TGTGCCGCGGGAACAGGGGTCAATCAGCCCCAGCATTTT. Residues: CAAGTGVNQPQHF.

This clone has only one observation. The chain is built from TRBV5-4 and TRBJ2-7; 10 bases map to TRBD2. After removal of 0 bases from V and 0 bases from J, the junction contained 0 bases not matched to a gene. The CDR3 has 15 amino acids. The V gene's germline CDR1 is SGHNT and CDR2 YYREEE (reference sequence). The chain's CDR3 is CASSLGLAGSYEQYF. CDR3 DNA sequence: TGTGCCAGCAGCTTGGGACTAGCGGGCTCCTACGAGCAGTACTTC.

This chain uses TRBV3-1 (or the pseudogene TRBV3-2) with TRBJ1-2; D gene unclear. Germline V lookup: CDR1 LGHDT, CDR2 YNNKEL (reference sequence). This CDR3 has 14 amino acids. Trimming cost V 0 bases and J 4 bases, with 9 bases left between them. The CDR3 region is CASSQEGVSYGYTF. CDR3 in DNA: TGTGCCAGCAGCCAAGAGGGCGTTTCCTATGGCTACACCTTC.

The CDR3 nucleotides are TGTGCCAGCAGCTTAACCGGGACAGGGTTCCACGAGCAGTACTTC. Protein: CASSLTGTGFHEQYF. The chain carries TRBV7-2 and TRBJ2-7; 9 bases fit TRBD1. In germline, CDR1 is SGHTA, CDR2 FQGNSA. This CDR3 contains 15 residues. V dropped 2 bases and J dropped 5; count of bases not matched to a gene: 7.

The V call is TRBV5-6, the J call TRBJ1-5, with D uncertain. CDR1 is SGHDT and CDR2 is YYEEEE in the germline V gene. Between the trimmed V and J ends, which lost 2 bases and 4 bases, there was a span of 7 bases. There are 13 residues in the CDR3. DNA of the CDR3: TGTGCCAGCAGCTTAGGGAGAAATCAGCCCCAGCATTTT. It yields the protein CASSLGRNQPQHF.

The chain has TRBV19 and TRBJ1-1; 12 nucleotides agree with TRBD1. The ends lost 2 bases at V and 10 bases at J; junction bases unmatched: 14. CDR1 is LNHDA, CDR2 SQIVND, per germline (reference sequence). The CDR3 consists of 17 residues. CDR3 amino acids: CASSILASGTGGGVAFF. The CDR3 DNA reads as TGTGCCAGTAGTATATTGGCGTCCGGGACAGGGGGCGGAGTAGCTTTCTTT.

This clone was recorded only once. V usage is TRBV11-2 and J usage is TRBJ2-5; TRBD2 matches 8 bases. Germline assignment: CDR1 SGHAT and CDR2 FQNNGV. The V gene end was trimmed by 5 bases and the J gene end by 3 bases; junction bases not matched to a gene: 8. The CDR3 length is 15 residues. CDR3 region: CASSPPGGGKETQYF. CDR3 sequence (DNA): TGTGCCAGCAGCCCGCCGGGAGGGGGGAAAGAGACCCAGTACTTC. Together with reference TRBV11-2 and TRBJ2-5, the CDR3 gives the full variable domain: EAGVAQSPRYKIIEKRQSVAFWCNPISGHATLYWYQQILGQGPKLLIQFQNNGVVDDSQLPKDRFSAERLKGVDSTLKIQPAKLEDSAVYLCASSPPGGGKETQYFGPGTRLLVL.

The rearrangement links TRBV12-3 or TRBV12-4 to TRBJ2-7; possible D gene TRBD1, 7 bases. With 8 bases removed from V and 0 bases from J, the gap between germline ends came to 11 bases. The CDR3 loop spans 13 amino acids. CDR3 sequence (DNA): TGTGCCAGCGGGCAGGGGGGCTCCTACGAGCAGTACTTC. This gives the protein CASGQGGSYEQYF.

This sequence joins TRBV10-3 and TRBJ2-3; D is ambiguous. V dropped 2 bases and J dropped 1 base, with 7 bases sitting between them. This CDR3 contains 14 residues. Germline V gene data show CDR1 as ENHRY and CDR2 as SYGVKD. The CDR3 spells CAISELSGTDTQYF. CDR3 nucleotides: TGTGCCATCAGTGAGCTGAGCGGCACAGATACGCAGTATTTT.

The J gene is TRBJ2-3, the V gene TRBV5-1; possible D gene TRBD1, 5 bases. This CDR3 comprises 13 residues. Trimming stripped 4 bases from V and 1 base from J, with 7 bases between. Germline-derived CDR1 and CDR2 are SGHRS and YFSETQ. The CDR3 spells CASSLGGTDTQYF. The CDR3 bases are TGCGCCAGCAGCCTAGGGGGCACAGATACGCAGTATTTT.

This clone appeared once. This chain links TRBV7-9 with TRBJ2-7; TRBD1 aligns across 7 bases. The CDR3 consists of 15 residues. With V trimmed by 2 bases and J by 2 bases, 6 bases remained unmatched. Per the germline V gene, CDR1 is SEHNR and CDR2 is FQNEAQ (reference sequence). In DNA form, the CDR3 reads TGTGCCAGCAGCTTAAGACAGGGCCTCACCTACGAGCAGTACTTC. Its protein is CASSLRQGLTYEQYF.